This T cell receptor (beta chain) was documented in a study of human T cells and chemical hapten exposure. The library tagged each cDNA molecule with unique molecular identifiers. From the RACE reads, TCRdb called clonotypes with MiXCR, one entry per CDR3 protein. The sample contains approximately 350,000 distinct CDR3 sequences, roughly 6% of which appear only once. Time point specified: patch test 2, 6 weeks after DPC sensitization. The treatment: therapeutic diphenylcyclopropenone sensitization with weekly scalp DPC. Non-pregnant alopecia patients aged 18 to 70, suitable for DPC therapy. Researchers extracted total RNA from unfractionated whole blood. This clonotype has a count of ten or more. Its specificity is unknown. Germline assignment: CDR1 LGHNA and CDR2 YSLEER. V was clipped by 1 base and J by 9 bases, with 13 bases between them. The CDR3 is 15 residues long. Study-wide findings and caveats: Expanded TCRs were compared with controls, and the expanded TCRs formed significantly more large CDR3 similarity clusters.

The sequence was collected from a young woman with alopecia areata. Some clones in this sample may be carry-over from other donors' samples. The sample was whole blood, taken in connection with sensitization to the hapten diphenylcyclopropenone (DPC). The chain employs TRBV4-3 and TRBJ1-6; D is possibly TRBD1 (5 bases). The CDR3 reads CASSQGPGSRSPLHF. The CDR3 region has the DNA TGCGCCAGCAGCCAAGGTCCAGGGAGCCGTTCACCCCTCCACTTT.